This T cell receptor (beta chain) emerged from a study of T-cell reconstitution after alpha-beta-depleted transplantation in children. Study-wide points: As was reported, about two months after transplant, alpha-beta T cells came from several hundred expanded graft clones. The main origin of T-cell counts and diversity one year after transplant was newly produced T cells. In some patients, recipient T cells and intrathymic progenitors surviving conditioning explained high day-60 diversity.

A TCRbeta library incorporating unique molecular identifiers was prepared. TCRdb reprocessed the PCR reads via MiXCR and lists one record per CDR3 protein. Here the sample spans roughly 82,000 distinct CDR3 sequences, roughly an eighth being singletons. The CDR3 runs to 14 residues. V was trimmed by 4 bases and J by 0 bases, leaving 10 bases between them. The germline gives CDR1 MNHEY, CDR2 SVGAGI. With respect to this clonotype: Its antigen is still unknown.

The receptor's source is a male patient aged 2-10 years who had a stem cell transplant for acute lymphoblastic leukemia, so the T cells may come from the graft donor. The input for sequencing was PBMCs, mostly from graft donor cells, taken 180 days after TCRalphabeta/CD19-depleted stem cell transplant. The gene calls are TRBV6-5 and TRBJ2-7; the D gene is possibly TRBD1 (6 bases). The CDR3 reads CASSSRTASYEQYF. For the CDR3, the DNA is TGTGCCAGCAGTTCCCGGACAGCCTCCTACGAGCAGTACTTC.